The 18 T cell receptor beta chains in this list originate from one sample, sequenced in a study of T cells in Graves' hyperthyroidism and ophthalmopathy. Amplification of TCR beta CDR3 regions was performed using RNA transcripts as template. Carried out on the TCR CDR3, a first-round RT-PCR used the HTBI primer set. Via MiXCR, TCRdb re-called the multiplex PCR reads, giving one row per CDR3 protein. The data show around 300,000 distinct CDR3 sequences, with roughly 15% seen just once and 7.9% held by the top ten. The sequencing sample was made of blood. Every receptor here comes from a middle-aged woman with Graves' hyperthyroidism.

This clonotype has at least ten counts. This CDR3 is CASSDGQGNQPQHF. The CDR3, as DNA: TGTGCCAGCAGTGACGGACAGGGCAATCAGCCCCAGCATTTT. J is TRBJ1-5 and V is TRBV2, with 7 bases identical to TRBD1. Per the germline V gene, CDR1 is SNHLY and CDR2 is FYNNEI. V dropped 3 bases and J dropped 2; count of bases not matched to a gene: 1. The CDR3 is made up of 14 amino acids. Supplemented by reference TRBV2 and TRBJ1-5, the full variable domain reads EPEVTQTPSHQVTQMGQEVILRCVPISNHLYFYWYRQILGQKVEFLVSFYNNEISEKSEIFDDQFSVERPDGSNFTLKIRSTKLEDSAMYFCASSDGQGNQPQHFGDGTRLSIL.

This clonotype was detected ten times or more. The V and J genes are TRBV30 and TRBJ2-7; TRBD2 aligns across 7 bases. The junction had 7 bases not matched to a gene; V was cut back by 4 bases and J by 4 bases. Germline CDR1 and CDR2: GTSNPN and SVGIG (reference sequence). The CDR3 is 13 residues long. For the CDR3, the DNA is TGTGCCTGGATCGAGACTAGCACATACGAGCAGTACTTC. It is translated as CAWIETSTYEQYF.

This clonotype was seen repeatedly, ten times or more. The chain carries TRBV12-3 or TRBV12-4 and TRBJ1-5, with D maybe TRBD1 (6 bases). The CDR3 runs to 15 residues. V lost 5 bases and J 0 bases, leaving 11 bases between the germline ends. The CDR3 sequence: CASSGDIYSNQPQHF. The DNA for the CDR3 is TGTGCCAGCAGTGGGGACATATATAGCAATCAGCCCCAGCATTTT.

This clonotype was detected only a few times. The genes are TRBV3-1 and TRBJ2-2, with a possible D match to TRBD2 (5 bases). CDR3 length: 16 residues. The V gene's germline CDR1 is LGHDT and CDR2 YNNKEL (reference sequence). The V and J ends lost 1 base and 4 bases respectively, with 13 bases between them. CDR3 sequence (DNA): TGTGCCAGCAGCCAAGCCCCAAGCGGACTCACCGGGGAGCTGTTTTTT. It yields the protein CASSQAPSGLTGELFF.

This clonotype was counted only a few times. The CDR3 spells CASSFRGPEYGYTF. The CDR3 DNA sequence: TGTGCCAGCAGTTTTAGGGGGCCGGAGTATGGCTACACCTTC. The chain recombines TRBV27 with TRBJ1-2, with 7 bases lining up with TRBD1. The germline V gene has CDR1 MNHEY and CDR2 SMNVEV (reference sequence). Trimming at V came to 3 bases and at J to 5 bases, leaving 6 bases not matched to a gene. The CDR3 has 14 residues.

This clonotype has ten or more counts. J is TRBJ1-1 and V is TRBV3-1; D ambiguous. The CDR3 is 12 amino acids. Per the germline V gene, CDR1 is LGHDT and CDR2 is YNNKEL (reference sequence). V lost 8 bases and J 8 bases, leaving 15 bases between the germline ends. The CDR3, as DNA: TGTGCCAGCTCTCGACGGTCGTTCGAAGCTTTCTTT. This codes for CASSRRSFEAFF.

This clonotype has a count of ten or more. In DNA form, the CDR3 reads TGCAGTGCTAGAGATTTTTTCCCGGGACAAGGTAACGGGGGAAGCAATCAGCCCCAGCATTTT. Its translation: CSARDFFPGQGNGGSNQPQHF. The genes are TRBV20-1 and TRBJ1-5; a weak D match, TRBD1 (6 bases). V dropped 0 bases and J dropped 1 base, with 28 bases sitting between them. CDR1 and CDR2 (germline): DFQATT, SNEGSKA (reference sequence). The CDR3 is made up of 21 amino acids.

The chain links TRBV4-1 to TRBJ1-1; possible D gene TRBD1, 5 bases. Per the germline V gene, CDR1 is MGHRA and CDR2 is YSYEKL. The CDR3 covers 16 residues. Trimming removed 1 base from V and 3 bases from J, with 15 bases in between. CDR3 DNA: TGCGCCAGCAGCCAAGGCCGTCAAACAGGCGACACTGAAGCTTTCTTT. It encodes CASSQGRQTGDTEAFF.

In regard to this clonotype: A much larger clonotype is one base distant, so this may be a read error. The CDR3 reads CASSTGQGNAYTF. In nucleotides, the CDR3 is TGTGCCAGCAGCACGGGACAGGGGAATGCCTACACCTTC. V gene TRBV5-8 combines with J gene TRBJ1-2, with 10 positions matching TRBD1. Losses at the gene ends were 4 bases for V and 10 bases for J; bases not matched to a gene: 7. The CDR3 contains 13 residues. Per the germline V gene, CDR1 is SGHTS and CDR2 is YDEGEE.

This clonotype was observed a few times. V and J are TRBV6-5 and TRBJ2-7; 7 positions agree with TRBD2. There are 15 residues in the CDR3. J lost 4 bases, V lost 1 base, and 7 bases had no gene match. CDR1 MNHEY and CDR2 SVGAGI come from the germline V gene. DNA for the CDR3: TGTGCCAGCAGTTACTACGGGAGGCGGGGGTACGAGCAGTACTTC. Its translation is CASSYYGRRGYEQYF.

V and J are TRBV19 and TRBJ1-1, with D maybe TRBD1 (5 bases). This CDR3 contains 13 residues. Germline-derived CDR1 and CDR2 are LNHDA and SQIVND (reference sequence). Trimming removed 5 bases at V and 4 bases at J, with 11 bases between. CDR3 amino acids: CASSFSGTTEAFF. CDR3 DNA: TGTGCCAGTAGTTTCTCAGGGACCACTGAAGCTTTCTTT.

This clonotype was seen at least ten times. The chain carries TRBV2 and TRBJ1-5; TRBD1 might be the D (6 bases). The germline V and J ends were trimmed by 6 bases and 1 base, with 16 bases remaining between them. Germline V gene lookup returns CDR1 SNHLY and CDR2 FYNNEI. The length of the CDR3 is 16 residues. CDR3 amino acids: CASRKPGHESNQPQHF. The DNA of the CDR3 is TGTGCCAGCAGAAAACCGGGACACGAAAGCAATCAGCCCCAGCATTTT.

This clonotype was found a few times. This rearrangement joins TRBV27 to TRBJ2-1, with TRBD2 matching 7 bases. J was trimmed by 6 bases and V by 3 bases; bases with no gene match: 8. CDR1 is MNHEY, CDR2 SMNVEV, per germline (reference sequence). This CDR3 has 15 residues. CDR3 region: CASSFLPSGPNEQFF. The CDR3 DNA reads as TGTGCCAGCAGTTTTCTACCTAGCGGACCCAATGAGCAGTTCTTC.

The chain links TRBV20-1 to TRBJ1-2, with 12 bases matching TRBD1. The V segment lost 2 bases and the J segment 4 bases; nucleotides outside the gene matches: 5. The V gene's germline CDR1 is DFQATT and CDR2 SNEGSKA (reference sequence). This CDR3 region has 15 residues. CDR3 amino acids: CSARSGTGGVYGYTF. The CDR3 DNA is TGCAGTGCTAGAAGCGGGACAGGGGGCGTCTATGGCTACACCTTC.

At least ten counts were recorded for this clonotype. This rearrangement joins TRBV7-9 to TRBJ1-1; D not certain. The CDR3 runs 13 residues. Germline V gene data show CDR1 as SEHNR and CDR2 as FQNEAQ (reference sequence). Trimming shortened V by 6 bases and J by 1 base, and 9 bases separated the two germline ends. DNA for the CDR3: TGTGCCAGCAGACAAACGGGGAACACTGAAGCTTTCTTT. This encodes CASRQTGNTEAFF.

This clonotype was picked up many times. The genes are TRBV7-2 and TRBJ1-5, with D hard to call. Germline assignment: CDR1 SGHTA and CDR2 FQGNSA. V was pared by 5 bases and J by 6 bases, with 11 bases between. There are 13 residues in the CDR3. In DNA form, the CDR3 reads TGTGCCAGCAGCCGAGACGTAGGTCAGCCCCAGCATTTT. Protein: CASSRDVGQPQHF.

This clonotype was detected many times. V is TRBV7-3 and J is TRBJ2-7, with D uncertain. This CDR3 has 14 residues. CDR1 is SGHTA, CDR2 FQGTGA, per germline. Between the trimmed V and J ends, which lost 4 bases and 5 bases, there was a span of 15 bases. The CDR3 sequence is CASSSPRLSDEQYF. The CDR3 bases are TGTGCCAGCAGCTCCCCGAGGCTGAGCGACGAGCAGTACTTC.

This clonotype was counted many times. The chain joins TRBV29-1 to TRBJ1-1; TRBD1 matches 9 bases. J was trimmed by 10 bases and V by 6 bases; bases with no gene match: 6. Per the germline V gene, CDR1 is SQVTM and CDR2 is ANQGSEA. CDR3 length: 11 amino acids. The CDR3 DNA reads as TGCAGCGTCACACAGGGGGCGAGAGCTTTCTTT. Amino acids: CSVTQGARAFF.